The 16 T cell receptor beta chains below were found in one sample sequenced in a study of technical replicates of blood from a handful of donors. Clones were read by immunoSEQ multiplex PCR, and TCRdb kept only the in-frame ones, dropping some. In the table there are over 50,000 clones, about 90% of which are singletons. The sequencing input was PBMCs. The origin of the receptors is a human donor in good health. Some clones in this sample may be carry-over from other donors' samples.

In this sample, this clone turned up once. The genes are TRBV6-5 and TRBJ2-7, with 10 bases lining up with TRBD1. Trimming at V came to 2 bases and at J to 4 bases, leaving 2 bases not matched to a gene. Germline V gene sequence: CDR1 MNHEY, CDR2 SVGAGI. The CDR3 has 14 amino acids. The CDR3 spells CASSYDRGRYEQYF. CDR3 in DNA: TGTGCCAGCAGTTACGACAGGGGGCGGTACGAGCAGTACTTC.

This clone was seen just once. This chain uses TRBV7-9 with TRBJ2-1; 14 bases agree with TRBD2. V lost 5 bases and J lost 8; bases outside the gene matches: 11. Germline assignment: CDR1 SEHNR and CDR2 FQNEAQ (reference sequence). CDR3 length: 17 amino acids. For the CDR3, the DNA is TGTGCCAGCAGCACTATGTTTGGGACTAGCGGGAGATATGAGCAGTTCTTC. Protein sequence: CASSTMFGTSGRYEQFF.

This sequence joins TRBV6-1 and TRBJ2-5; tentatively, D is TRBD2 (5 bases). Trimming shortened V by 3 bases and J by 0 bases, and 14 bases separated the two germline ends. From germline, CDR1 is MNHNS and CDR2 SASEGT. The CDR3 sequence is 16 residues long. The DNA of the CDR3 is TGTGCCAGCAGTGACCGTCGAGCGGCGTACCAAGAGACCCAGTACTTC. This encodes CASSDRRAAYQETQYF.

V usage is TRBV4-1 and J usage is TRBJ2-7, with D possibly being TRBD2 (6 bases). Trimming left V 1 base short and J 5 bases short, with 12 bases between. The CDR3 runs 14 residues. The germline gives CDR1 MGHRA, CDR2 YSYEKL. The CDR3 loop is CASSQGPGANEQYF. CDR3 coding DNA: TGCGCCAGCAGCCAAGGTCCGGGAGCCAACGAGCAGTACTTC.

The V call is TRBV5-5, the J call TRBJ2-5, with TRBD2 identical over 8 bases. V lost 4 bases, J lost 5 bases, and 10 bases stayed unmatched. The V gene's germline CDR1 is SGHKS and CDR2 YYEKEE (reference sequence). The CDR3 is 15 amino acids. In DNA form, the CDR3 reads TGTGCCAGCAGCGAGAGCGGGAGATGGCGGGAGACCCAGTACTTC. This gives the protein CASSESGRWRETQYF. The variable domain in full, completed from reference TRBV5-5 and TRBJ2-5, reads DAGVTQSPTHLIKTRGQQVTLRCSPISGHKSVSWYQQVLGQGPQFIFQYYEKEERGRGNFPDRFSARQFPNYSSELNVNALLLGDSALYLCASSESGRWRETQYFGPGTRLLVL.

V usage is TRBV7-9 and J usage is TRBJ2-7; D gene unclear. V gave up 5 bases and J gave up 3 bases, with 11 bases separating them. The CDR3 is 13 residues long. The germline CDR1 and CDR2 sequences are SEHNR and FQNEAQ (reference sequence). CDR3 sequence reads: CASSPHEDYEQYF. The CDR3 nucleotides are TGTGCCAGCAGCCCCCACGAGGACTACGAGCAGTACTTC.

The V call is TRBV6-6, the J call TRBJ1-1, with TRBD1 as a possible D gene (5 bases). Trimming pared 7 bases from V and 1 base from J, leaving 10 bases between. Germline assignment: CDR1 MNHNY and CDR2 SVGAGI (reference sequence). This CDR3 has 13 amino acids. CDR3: CASTWGRNTEAFF. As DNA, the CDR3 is TGTGCCAGCACTTGGGGCAGGAACACTGAAGCTTTCTTT.

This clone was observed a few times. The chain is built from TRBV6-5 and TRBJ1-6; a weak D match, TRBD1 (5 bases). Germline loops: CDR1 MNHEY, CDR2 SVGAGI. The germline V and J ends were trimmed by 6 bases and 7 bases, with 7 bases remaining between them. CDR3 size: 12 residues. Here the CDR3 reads CASRKGNSPLHF. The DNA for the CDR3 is TGTGCCAGCAGAAAGGGGAATTCACCCCTCCACTTT.

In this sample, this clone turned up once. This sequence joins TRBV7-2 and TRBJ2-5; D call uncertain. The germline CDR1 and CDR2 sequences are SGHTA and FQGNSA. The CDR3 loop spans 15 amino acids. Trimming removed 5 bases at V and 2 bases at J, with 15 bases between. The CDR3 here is CASSPMVASQETQYF. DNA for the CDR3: TGTGCCAGCAGCCCCATGGTAGCCTCTCAAGAGACCCAGTACTTC.

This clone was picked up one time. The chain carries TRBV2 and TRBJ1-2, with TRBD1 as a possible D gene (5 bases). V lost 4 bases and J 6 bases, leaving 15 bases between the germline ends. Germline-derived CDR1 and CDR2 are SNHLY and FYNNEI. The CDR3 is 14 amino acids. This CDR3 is CASSVAGRSDGYTF. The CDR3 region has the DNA TGTGCCAGCAGTGTAGCAGGGAGGAGTGATGGCTACACCTTC.

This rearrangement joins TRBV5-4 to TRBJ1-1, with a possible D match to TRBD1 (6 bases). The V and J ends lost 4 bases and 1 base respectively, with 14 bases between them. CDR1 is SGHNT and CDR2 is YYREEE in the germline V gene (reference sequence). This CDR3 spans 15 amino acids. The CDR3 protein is CASSPLGTRNTEAFF. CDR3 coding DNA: TGTGCCAGCAGCCCCCTGGGGACAAGGAACACTGAAGCTTTCTTT. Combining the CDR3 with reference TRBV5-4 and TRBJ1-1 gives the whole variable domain ETGVTQSPTHLIKTRGQQVTLRCSSQSGHNTVSWYQQALGQGPQFIFQYYREEENGRGNFPPRFSGLQFPNYSSELNVNALELDDSALYLCASSPLGTRNTEAFFGQGTRLTVV.

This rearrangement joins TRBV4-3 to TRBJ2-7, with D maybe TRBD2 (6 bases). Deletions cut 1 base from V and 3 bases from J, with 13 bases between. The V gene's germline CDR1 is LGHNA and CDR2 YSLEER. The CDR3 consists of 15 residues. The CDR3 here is CASSQVRGPSYEQYF. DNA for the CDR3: TGCGCCAGCAGCCAAGTGCGGGGTCCCAGCTACGAGCAGTACTTC.

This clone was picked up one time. The CDR3 DNA reads TGCGCCAGCAGCCAATTCAGCGGTACCGGGGAGCTGTTTTTT. Translated, it gives CASSQFSGTGELFF. This sequence joins TRBV4-3 and TRBJ2-2, with D perhaps TRBD2 (5 bases). V was cut by 2 bases and J by 5 bases, with 9 bases left in between. The germline V gene encodes CDR1 LGHNA and CDR2 YSLEER. The CDR3 is made up of 14 amino acids.

This CDR3 is CASSYALAVLQETQYF. In DNA, the CDR3 is TGTGCCAGCAGTTATGCGCTAGCGGTGTTACAAGAGACCCAGTACTTC. The chain recombines TRBV6-5 with TRBJ2-5; TRBD2 matches at 7 bases. Trimming at V came to 3 bases and at J to 2 bases, leaving 9 bases not matched to a gene. CDR1 MNHEY and CDR2 SVGAGI come from the germline V gene. The CDR3 runs 16 residues.

The CDR3 nucleotides read TGTGCCAGCACTTTCCAACCTACCGCCCCCTACGAGCAGTACTTC. Translated, it gives CASTFQPTAPYEQYF. The chain combines TRBV13 with TRBJ2-7, with D uncertain. Germline lookup yields CDR1 PRHDT and CDR2 FYEKMQ (reference sequence). The CDR3 has 15 residues. Deletions cut 7 bases from V and 2 bases from J, with 18 bases between.

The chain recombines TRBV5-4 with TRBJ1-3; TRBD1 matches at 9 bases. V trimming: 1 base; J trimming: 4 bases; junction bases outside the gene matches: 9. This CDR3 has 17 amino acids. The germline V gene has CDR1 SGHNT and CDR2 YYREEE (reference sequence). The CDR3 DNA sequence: TGTGCCAGCAGCTTGTCCCAGACAGGGGGTAGGGGAAACACCATATATTTT. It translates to CASSLSQTGGRGNTIYF.